Shown below are 9 T cell receptor beta chains from a single sample sequenced in a study of blood T cell repertoires in COVID-19. Assay: immunoSEQ multiplex PCR; the TCRdb copy retains only in-frame clones and omits some. This table holds more than 150,000 clones, more than 65% found once. The sample comprised peripheral blood. The receptors derive from a woman aged 45-65 years with acute or convalescent COVID-19.

The V and J genes are TRBV5-1 and TRBJ2-5; TRBD2 agrees at 12 bases. This CDR3 comprises 15 residues. J was trimmed by 4 bases and V by 5 bases; bases with no gene match: 6. Germline V gene sequence: CDR1 SGHRS, CDR2 YFSETQ. CDR3 in amino acids: CASRPPGLAGETQYF. The CDR3 DNA sequence: TGCGCCAGCAGGCCCCCGGGACTAGCGGGAGAGACCCAGTACTTC.

Only one count was recorded for this clone. The rearrangement uses TRBV10-2 and TRBJ2-1; TRBD2 aligns across 9 bases. The germline gives CDR1 WSHSY, CDR2 SAAADI. This CDR3 is built from 17 residues. Germline trimming cut 0 bases from V and 6 bases from J; bases unmatched to any gene: 9. The CDR3 here is CASSESSGRFFSNEQFF. CDR3 coding DNA: TGCGCCAGCAGTGAGTCGAGCGGGAGGTTTTTCTCCAATGAGCAGTTCTTC.

This rearrangement joins TRBV27 to TRBJ2-5; a possible D gene is TRBD2 (6 bases). CDR1 is MNHEY, CDR2 SMNVEV, per germline (reference sequence). CDR3 length: 13 amino acids. V was clipped by 6 bases and J by 5 bases, with 13 bases between them. The CDR3 here is CASRGFGGETQYF. CDR3 DNA: TGTGCCAGCAGAGGATTTGGAGGGGAGACCCAGTACTTC.

Turning to this clone: One junction end disagrees with the germline gene, perhaps due to a read error. This sequence joins TRBV20-1 and TRBJ2-7; D might be TRBD2 (6 bases). Looked up from germline, CDR1 is DFQATT and CDR2 is SNEGSKA (reference sequence). This CDR3 region has 10 residues. CDR3 region: CSAPGGGPAF. Here the CDR3 DNA reads TGCAGTGCCCCGGGCGGAGGGCCAGCCTTC.

This chain connects TRBV2 to TRBJ2-1; D is perhaps TRBD1 (5 bases). The V end was cut by 2 bases, the J end by 9 bases, with 8 bases between. CDR3 length equals 12 residues. Germline loops: CDR1 SNHLY, CDR2 FYNNEI. CDR3 sequence reads: CASSERRAEQFF. The CDR3 bases are TGTGCCAGCAGTGAACGCAGGGCTGAGCAGTTCTTC.

The rearrangement links TRBV19 to TRBJ2-5; possibly TRBD1 for D (6 bases). V lost 5 bases, J lost 8 bases, and 18 bases lay in between. The CDR3 loop spans 14 amino acids. Per the germline V gene, CDR1 is LNHDA and CDR2 is SQIVND (reference sequence). The CDR3 DNA reads TGTGCCAGTAGTCCGGCAGGGGCCCCTTTAACCCAGTACTTC. Residues: CASSPAGAPLTQYF.

This clone showed up just once. J is TRBJ2-3 and V is TRBV7-8; possible D gene TRBD2, 5 bases. The V end was cut by 5 bases, the J end by 6 bases, with 9 bases between. Germline V gene data show CDR1 as SGHVS and CDR2 as FQNEAQ. This CDR3 contains 12 residues. In DNA, the CDR3 is TGTGCCAGCAGCCGAGAGCGGGATACGCAGTATTTT. Translating gives CASSRERDTQYF.

The CDR3 protein is CASSLGQGETGELFF. For the CDR3, the DNA is TGTGCCAGCAGCTTGGGACAGGGAGAGACCGGGGAGCTGTTTTTT. The rearrangement uses TRBV7-9 and TRBJ2-2; 9 nucleotides align to TRBD1. The CDR3 contains 15 residues. J gave up 5 bases and V 3 bases, and 4 bases lay outside the gene matches. Germline V lookup: CDR1 SEHNR, CDR2 FQNEAQ (reference sequence).

This chain uses TRBV2 with TRBJ2-7; 7 bases line up with TRBD1. Trimming took 6 bases from V and 6 from J; bases not matched to a gene: 5. The CDR3 has 12 residues. From germline, CDR1 is SNHLY and CDR2 FYNNEI. This chain's CDR3 is CASRGDSPEQYF. CDR3 DNA: TGTGCCAGCAGGGGGGACAGCCCCGAGCAGTACTTC.